This T cell receptor (beta chain) was captured by sequencing in a study of spatial heterogeneity in lung cancer. Turning to the study itself: Follow-up PBMC samples were sequenced when available, at a median of around 23 months after resection.

General study findings and limits: The appearance of ubiquitous expanded tumor TCRs in blood was greater at resection than follow-up.

TCR cDNA molecules each carried a unique molecular identifier. Via MiXCR, TCRdb re-called the 5' RACE reads, giving one row per CDR3 protein. The sample lists around 110,000 distinct CDR3 sequences; more than 9% were seen once. This clonotype was detected only a few times. Its antigen is unidentified. This CDR3 comprises 13 residues. V lost 2 bases and J 8 bases, leaving 12 bases between the germline ends. CDR1 and CDR2 from the germline V gene are KGHSH and LQKENI. The time point here: blood at routine non-recurrence follow-up after resection. Frozen PBMC, nontumor lung or tumor provided whole RNA, which was sequenced unsorted.

This receptor was taken from a male donor with early-stage non-small cell lung cancer. The sequenced sample was PBMCs, obtained at follow-up. V gene TRBV18 combines with J gene TRBJ1-2; D not certain. CDR3 sequence: CASSPSPEQGYTF. In DNA form, the CDR3 reads TGTGCCAGCTCACCATCCCCAGAGCAGGGCTACACCTTC.